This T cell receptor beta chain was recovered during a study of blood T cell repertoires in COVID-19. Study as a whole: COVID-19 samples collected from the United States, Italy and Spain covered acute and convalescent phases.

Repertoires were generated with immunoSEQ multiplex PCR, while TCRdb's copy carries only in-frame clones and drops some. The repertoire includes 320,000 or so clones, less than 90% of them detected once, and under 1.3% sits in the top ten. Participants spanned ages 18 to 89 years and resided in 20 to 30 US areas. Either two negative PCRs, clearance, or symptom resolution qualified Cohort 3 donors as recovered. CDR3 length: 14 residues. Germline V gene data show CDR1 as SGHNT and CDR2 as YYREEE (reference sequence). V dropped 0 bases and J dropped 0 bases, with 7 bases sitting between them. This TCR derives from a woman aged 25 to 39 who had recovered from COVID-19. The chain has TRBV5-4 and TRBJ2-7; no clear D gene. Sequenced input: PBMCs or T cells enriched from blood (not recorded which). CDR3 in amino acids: CASSLEQSSYEQYF. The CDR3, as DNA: TGTGCCAGCAGCTTGGAACAGAGCTCCTACGAGCAGTACTTC.